A single sample is the source of the 9 T cell receptor beta chains below, sequenced in a study of T cell responses to AZD1222 COVID-19 vaccine. Data came from immunoSEQ multiplex PCR; TCRdb stores just in-frame clones and leaves some out. The sample lists roughly 120,000 clones, 92% occurring once. The source material was peripheral blood, sampled on day 0 of AZD1222 vaccination. These receptor sequences come from an adult in good health.

The chain uses TRBV9 and TRBJ2-3; 9 nucleotides line up with TRBD2. The trim removed 0 bases at V and 2 bases at J, leaving 4 bases unmatched. The CDR3 spans 16 residues. Germline V gene lookup returns CDR1 SGDLS and CDR2 YYNGEE. The CDR3 reads CASSVALAGNTDTQYF. CDR3 bases: TGTGCCAGCAGCGTAGCCCTAGCGGGGAACACAGATACGCAGTATTTT.

The CDR3 spells CASTTRRTDTQYF. CDR3 bases: TGTGCCAGCACCACTAGGAGGACGGATACGCAGTATTTT. V and J are TRBV11-2 and TRBJ2-3, with D possibly TRBD2 on 5 matching bases. The V gene lost 7 bases and the J gene lost 6 bases, with 14 bases spanning the gap. This CDR3 is 13 amino acids long. In germline, CDR1 is SGHAT, CDR2 FQNNGV. Variable domain in full (rest from reference TRBV11-2 and TRBJ2-3): EAGVAQSPRYKIIEKRQSVAFWCNPISGHATLYWYQQILGQGPKLLIQFQNNGVVDDSQLPKDRFSAERLKGVDSTLKIQPAKLEDSAVYLCASTTRRTDTQYFGPGTRLTVL.

V and J are TRBV13 and TRBJ2-1; 8 bases are a match to TRBD1. The CDR3 has 14 amino acids. V shed 5 bases and J 9 bases; nucleotides not matched to a gene: 9. Germline CDR1 is PRHDT and CDR2 is FYEKMQ (reference sequence). This CDR3 is CASSTRTGRGEQFF. The CDR3 nucleotides are TGTGCCAGCAGCACACGGACAGGGCGCGGTGAGCAGTTCTTC.

The chain has TRBV28 and TRBJ2-1, with TRBD2 matching over 8 bases. The germline CDR1 and CDR2 sequences are MDHEN and SYDVKM. With V trimmed by 4 bases and J by 5 bases, 7 bases remained unmatched. This CDR3 has 15 residues. In nucleotides, the CDR3 is TGTGCCAGCAGTTCCCCAGCGGGAGCTCACAATGAGCAGTTCTTC. Protein product: CASSSPAGAHNEQFF.

The J gene is TRBJ1-1, the V gene TRBV3-1 (or the pseudogene TRBV3-2); the D gene is possibly TRBD1 (5 bases). The length of the CDR3 is 15 residues. V gave up 4 bases and J gave up 6 bases, with 18 bases separating them. The V gene's germline CDR1 is LGHDT and CDR2 YNNKEL (reference sequence). The CDR3 DNA sequence: TGTGCCAGCAGCCGTACCCTAGTGGGGGTACCTGAAGCTTTCTTT. This translates into CASSRTLVGVPEAFF.

The chain uses TRBV12-3 or TRBV12-4 and TRBJ2-7; no firm D call. The CDR3 contains 12 residues. Deletions cut 6 bases from V and 5 bases from J, with 11 bases between. The CDR3 DNA follows: TGTGCCAGCAGCCCGAGTATGAACGAGCAGTACTTC. This sequence encodes CASSPSMNEQYF.

This sequence joins TRBV12-2 and TRBJ1-1; the listed D gene, TRBD1, was not tested against the DNA. TRBV12-2 is labeled a pseudogene. This CDR3 spans 15 amino acids. CDR3 DNA sequence: TGTGCAAGTCGCTTAGTAGGGGATTCCAACACTGAAGCTTTCTTT. It codes for CASRLVGDSNTEAFF.

V gene TRBV30 combines with J gene TRBJ1-1; D may be TRBD1 (6 bases). This CDR3 comprises 13 residues. The germline gives CDR1 GTSNPN, CDR2 SVGIG (reference sequence). V lost 1 base, J lost 6 bases, and 12 bases lay in between. The CDR3 loop reads CAWSGGGIAEAFF. CDR3 nucleotides: TGTGCCTGGAGTGGAGGGGGTATAGCTGAAGCTTTCTTT.

The DNA of the CDR3 is TGTGCCAGCAGCTTACAGGGGACCGGGGAGCTGTTTTTT. It translates to CASSLQGTGELFF. The V gene is TRBV7-9, the J gene TRBJ2-2; D possibly corresponds to TRBD1 (6 bases). The CDR3 totals 13 residues. The V end was cut by 2 bases, the J end by 5 bases, with 6 bases between. Germline CDR1 SEHNR, CDR2 FQNEAQ (reference sequence).